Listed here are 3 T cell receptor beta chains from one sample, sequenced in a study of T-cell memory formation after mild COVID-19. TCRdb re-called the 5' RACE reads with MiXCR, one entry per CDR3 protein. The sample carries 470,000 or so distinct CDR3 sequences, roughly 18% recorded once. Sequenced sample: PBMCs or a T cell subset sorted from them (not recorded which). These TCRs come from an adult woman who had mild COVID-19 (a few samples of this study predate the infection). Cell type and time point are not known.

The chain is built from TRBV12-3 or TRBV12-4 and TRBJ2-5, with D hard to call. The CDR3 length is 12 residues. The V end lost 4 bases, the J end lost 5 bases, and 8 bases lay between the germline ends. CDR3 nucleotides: TGTGCCAGCAGTTGGGGTCTGGAGACCCAGTACTTC. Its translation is CASSWGLETQYF.

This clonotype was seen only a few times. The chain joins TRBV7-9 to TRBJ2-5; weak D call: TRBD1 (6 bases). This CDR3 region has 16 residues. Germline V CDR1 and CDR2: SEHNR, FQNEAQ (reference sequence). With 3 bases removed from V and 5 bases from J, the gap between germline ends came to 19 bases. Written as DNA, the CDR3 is TGTGCCAGCAGCTTCGGGGTACAGGGCTGGACGGAGACCCAGTACTTC. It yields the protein CASSFGVQGWTETQYF.

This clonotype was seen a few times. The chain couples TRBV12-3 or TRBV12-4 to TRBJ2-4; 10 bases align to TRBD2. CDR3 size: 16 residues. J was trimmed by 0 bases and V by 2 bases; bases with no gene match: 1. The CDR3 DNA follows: TGTGCCAGCAGTTTACTAGCGGGGGAAGCCAAAAACATTCAGTACTTC. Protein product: CASSLLAGEAKNIQYF.